This T cell receptor (beta chain) is from a study of OX40 agonist ivuxolimab in advanced cancers. Study-wide results and caveats: Mean expanded clone counts were higher in CD8+ than CD4+ T cells.

The V gene's germline CDR1 is MDHEN and CDR2 SYDVKM. The length of the CDR3 is 13 residues. Sequencing was performed with immunoSEQ multiplex PCR; in TCRdb, only in-frame clones are kept and a portion is missing. The sample includes fewer than 85,000 clones, 80% to 90% of them seen just once. Note on this clone: Its specificity is unknown.

Sequences were derived from CD4+ or CD8+ T cells sorted from blood, sampled in a trial of the OX40 agonist ivuxolimab. This rearrangement joins TRBV28 to TRBJ2-4; possible D gene TRBD1, 5 bases. The receptor was derived from an adult with an advanced solid tumor such as melanoma, head and neck, liver or kidney cancer. The CDR3 coding sequence is TGTGCTGCCTACTCAGGGGCCAAAAACATTCAGTACTTC. Protein: CAAYSGAKNIQYF.